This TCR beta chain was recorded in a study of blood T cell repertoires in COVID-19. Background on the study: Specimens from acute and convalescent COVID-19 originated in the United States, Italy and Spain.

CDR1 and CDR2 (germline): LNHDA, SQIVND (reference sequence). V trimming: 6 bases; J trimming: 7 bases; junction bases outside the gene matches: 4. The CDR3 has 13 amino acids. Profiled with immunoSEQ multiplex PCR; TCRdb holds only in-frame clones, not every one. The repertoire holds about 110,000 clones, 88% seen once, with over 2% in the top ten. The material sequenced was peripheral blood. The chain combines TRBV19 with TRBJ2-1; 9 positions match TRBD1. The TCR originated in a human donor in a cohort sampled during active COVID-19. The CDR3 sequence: CASRGQGSNEQFF. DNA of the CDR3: TGTGCCAGTAGGGGACAGGGATCAAATGAGCAGTTCTTC. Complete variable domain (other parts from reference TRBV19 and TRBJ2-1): DGGITQSPKYLFRKEGQNVTLSCEQNLNHDAMYWYRQDPGQGLRLIYYSQIVNDFQKGDIAEGYSVSREKKESFPLTVTSAQKNPTAFYLCASRGQGSNEQFFGPGTRLTVL.